There are a few counts of the clone carrying this TCR beta chain. Antigen unknown. The sample is drawn from a study of regulatory T cells in long-lasting Graves disease. Whole-study findings and limits: Patients with persistent disease shared over 2,500 public clonotypes, outpacing the roughly 1,000 shared by new patients. Persistent cases of Graves' showed reduced TCR diversity relative to newly diagnosed patients.

Researchers made TCR beta libraries by using iRepertoire HTBI primers and running Arm-PCR on CDR3 regions. Methods used by the authors: Across the samples, identification revealed some 64 TRBV and 14 TRBJ segments. TCRdb processed the multiplex PCR reads anew with MiXCR; each CDR3 protein has one entry. These V and J calls are TCRdb output, not the study's own analysis. The sample consists of about 460,000 distinct CDR3 sequences, approximately 23% of them appearing once. Time point noted: persistent/refractory GD, antithyroid drugs over 5 years with positive TRAb. Extracted RNA from PBMCs served as the source of the TCR library. Diagnosis followed American Thyroid Association guidelines for Graves' disease. The specimen comprised peripheral blood mononuclear cells (PBMCs), sampled when the disease was refractory, from a patient treated with antithyroid drugs. The origin of this receptor is a female donor with Graves disease.

The CDR3 region is CASSPTGSEAFF. The CDR3 coding sequence is TGTGCCAGCAGCCCAACAGGGAGTGAAGCTTTCTTT. This chain uses TRBV7-9 with TRBJ1-1; tentative D call: TRBD1 (6 bases). Germline V gene sequence: CDR1 SEHNR, CDR2 FQNEAQ (reference sequence). V was pared by 5 bases and J by 7 bases, with 11 bases between. The CDR3 totals 12 residues.